This TCR beta chain appears in the sequencing data of a study of cytomegalovirus exposure and HLA in healthy donors (dated by TCRdb to the late 2010s). About the study as a whole: According to a later analysis, one platform produced both the approximately 110 validation repertoires and the roughly 640 repertoires of the first cohort. The study aimed to test whether cataloging public T cell receptors could reveal signatures of past pathogen exposure. High-throughput TCR immunosequencing, statistical association of individual TCRs with disease status, and machine learning were combined to predict cytomegalovirus infection status. Along with the approximately 600-subject first cohort, a separate validation cohort of more than 90 different subjects was used. What the research found in general, with its limitations: Across donors, most TCR sequences were observed very rarely, whereas some public TCRs were present in many individuals. It was suggested by the authors that the approach could potentially be generalized to other disease states and immunological phenotypes. In a later analysis, TCRs clustered in the first cohort were found to also tend to co-occur in the 120 or so validation repertoires, with approximately 94% of cluster scores above 0. All 120 or so repertoires were used to score co-occurrence in the validation cohort in a later analysis, because that analysis had no HLA typing for the cohort. In vitro tests confirmed that a few of the cytomegalovirus-associated TCR beta chains recognize cytomegalovirus antigens. The classifier was reported to diagnose cytomegalovirus status with high specificity and sensitivity in both the original and validation cohorts. In the study, 150 to 200 TCR beta chains were listed as associated with cytomegalovirus.

Donors formed part of the validation cohort, which comprised approximately 130 subjects and was distinct from the first cohort of 550 to 850 subjects. V is reduced by 5 bases and J by 0 bases, leaving a spacing of 8 bases between them. Its CDR3 holds 13 amino acids, cysteine through phenylalanine. Only the CDR3 DNA stays, 39 bases, in frame from base 1. Reading the germline V gene gives CDR1 SGHVS and CDR2 FQNEAQ. For this clone: The antigen it binds to is not known. No per-base quality is available; no much larger clone lies one base away.

The method behind the library was the immunoSEQ multiplex PCR assay. The original methods were these. A statistical classification framework was built to diagnose cytomegalovirus status from the catalog of TCR beta chain sequences. TCRdb's version of the immuneACCESS table is confined to in-frame rearrangements and falls short of the full clone set. An unresolved V gene accounts for under half of the shortfall where checked; the remainder is of unknown origin. The DNA was the basis for D and trimming; V, J and clone size are from that table. Counted in this sample were over 100,000 clones; roughly 86% of them appeared once. About 2% of the sample lies in the top ten.

The clonotype originates from a woman aged 18-35 years in good health and CMV-seronegative. Recombination linked TRBV7-8 to TRBJ2-7; the best D guess is TRBD1, with 5 bases matching. The sample was PBMCs. Read as DNA, the sequence is TGTGCCAGCAGCCTCGACAGCTCCTACGAGCAGTACTTC. Its amino acids are CASSLDSSYEQYF.